Sequencing of this T cell receptor beta chain was carried out in a study of T cell responses to AZD1222 COVID-19 vaccine. The CDR3 extends over 14 amino acids. Germline V gives CDR1 DFQATT, CDR2 SNEGSKA (reference sequence). With 3 bases removed from V and 1 base from J, the gap between germline ends came to 9 bases. General study results and limits: Repertoires were obtained only post-peak T cell response. Among the donors, most were white British and more were female, and clonal diversity was possibly underestimated. The study identified only five to seven AZD1222 recipients as seropositive at baseline. There were vaccine-associated CD4 TCRs across spike, dominant at 160-218 and 743-854.

The count of this clone is one. Its antigen is as yet unknown. TCRdb keeps only in-frame clones here, not all; method: immunoSEQ multiplex PCR. The sample holds 150,000 to 250,000 clones, approximately 91% seen once. The chain joins TRBV20-1 to TRBJ2-2, with no clear D. Sequenced here: peripheral blood, sampled 28 days after the second AZD1222 dose. The TCR was taken from an adult who received the AZD1222 COVID-19 vaccine. CDR3 amino acids: CSASGSLNTGELFF. The DNA for the CDR3 is TGCAGTGCTAGTGGCAGCTTGAACACCGGGGAGCTGTTTTTT.